These T cell receptor beta chains were read from a single sample in a study of T cell responses to AZD1222 COVID-19 vaccine. Clones were read by immunoSEQ multiplex PCR, and TCRdb kept only the in-frame ones, dropping some. In the table there are some 130,000 clones, about nine tenths of which are singletons. Source: peripheral blood, taken on day 0 of MenACWY control vaccination. All receptors come from an adult in good health. CDR3s include the opening cysteine and the closing phenylalanine or tryptophan. The D gene is left open where the match is weak.

J: TRBJ1-1
D: .
V: TRBV12-3/TRBV12-4
CDR3: CASSFKGNTEAFF
DNA: TGTGCCAGCAGTTTCAAAGGGAACACTGAAGCTTTCTTT

J: TRBJ2-7
D: TRBD2
V: TRBV5-1
CDR3: CASSPVGGFKYEQYF
DNA: TGCGCCAGCAGCCCGGTGGGGGGGTTTAAGTACGAGCAGTACTTC

J: TRBJ1-1
D: TRBD1
V: TRBV18
CDR3: CASSPPGTGWTEAFF
DNA: TGTGCCAGCTCACCTCCCGGGACAGGATGGACTGAAGCTTTCTTT

J: TRBJ2-3
D: .
V: TRBV15
CDR3: CATSSYLTGGADTQYF
DNA: TGTGCCACCAGCAGCTACCTCACAGGGGGGGCAGATACGCAGTATTTT

J: TRBJ2-2
D: .
V: TRBV5-4
CDR3: CASSQFGGRGTGELFF
DNA: TGTGCCAGCAGCCAATTTGGGGGAAGAGGCACCGGGGAGCTGTTTTTT

J: TRBJ1-3
D: .
V: TRBV9
CDR3: CASSVSGWGNTIYF
DNA: TGTGCCAGCAGCGTATCAGGGTGGGGAAACACCATATATTTT

J: TRBJ1-1
D: .
V: TRBV28
CDR3: CASSLGGRLNTEAFF
DNA: TGTGCCAGCAGTTTAGGGGGGCGCTTGAACACTGAAGCTTTCTTT

J: TRBJ1-2
D: TRBD1
V: TRBV6-5
CDR3: CASSYSGQGAGYDYTF
DNA: TGTGCCAGCAGTTACTCAGGACAGGGGGCTGGCTATGACTACACCTTC

J: TRBJ1-5
D: .
V: TRBV9
CDR3: CASSAGGQTSNQPQHF
DNA: TGTGCCAGCAGCGCAGGTGGACAGACTAGCAATCAGCCCCAGCATTTT

J: TRBJ1-2
D: .
V: TRBV11-3
CDR3: CASLGGVSRYGYTF
DNA: TGTGCCAGCCTGGGGGGAGTTTCGAGATATGGCTACACCTTC

J: TRBJ1-2
D: .
V: TRBV15
CDR3: CATSREYGQSLTYGYTF
DNA: TGTGCCACCAGCAGAGAATACGGACAGTCCCTAACCTATGGCTACACCTTC